This T cell receptor (beta chain) derives from a study of T cell responses to AZD1222 COVID-19 vaccine. Using immunoSEQ multiplex PCR, the repertoire was profiled, and TCRdb retains in-frame clones only, with some absent. The repertoire holds 120,000 to 150,000 clones, roughly 89% seen once, with under 2% in the top ten. About this clone itself: Its antigen is unknown.

Regarding the study as a whole: Only five or six AZD1222 recipients were seropositive at baseline.

The specimen comprised peripheral blood, sampled 28 days after the second AZD1222 dose. This TCR derives from an adult who received the AZD1222 COVID-19 vaccine.

CDR3 DNA sequence: TGCGCCAGCAGCCAAGGCCTAGCGGGATTATACGAGCAGTACTTC. It yields the protein CASSQGLAGLYEQYF. The J gene is TRBJ2-7, the V gene TRBV4-3, with 9 bases that match TRBD2. Trimming at V came to 1 base and at J to 4 bases, leaving 5 bases not matched to a gene. This CDR3 has 15 amino acids. CDR1 and CDR2 (germline): LGHNA, YSLEER.